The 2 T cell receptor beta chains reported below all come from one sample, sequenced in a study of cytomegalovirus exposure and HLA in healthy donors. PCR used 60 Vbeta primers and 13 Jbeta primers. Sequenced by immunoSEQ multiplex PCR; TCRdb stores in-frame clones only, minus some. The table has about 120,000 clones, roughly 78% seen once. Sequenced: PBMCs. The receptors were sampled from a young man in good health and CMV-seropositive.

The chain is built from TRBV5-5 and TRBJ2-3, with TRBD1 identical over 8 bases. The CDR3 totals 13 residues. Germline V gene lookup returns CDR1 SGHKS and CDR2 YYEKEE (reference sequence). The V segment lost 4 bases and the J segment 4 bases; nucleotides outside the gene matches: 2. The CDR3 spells CASSVQGADTQYF. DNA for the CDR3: TGTGCCAGCAGCGTACAGGGGGCAGATACGCAGTATTTT.

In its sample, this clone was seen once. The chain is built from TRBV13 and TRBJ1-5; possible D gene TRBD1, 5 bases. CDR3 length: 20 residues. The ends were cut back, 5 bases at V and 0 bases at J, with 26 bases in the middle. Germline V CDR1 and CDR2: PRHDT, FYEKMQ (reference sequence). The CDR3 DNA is TGTGCCAGCAGCCCGCCCCCTCAGCCAGGGAACAGTTATAGCAATCAGCCCCAGCATTTT. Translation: CASSPPPQPGNSYSNQPQHF.